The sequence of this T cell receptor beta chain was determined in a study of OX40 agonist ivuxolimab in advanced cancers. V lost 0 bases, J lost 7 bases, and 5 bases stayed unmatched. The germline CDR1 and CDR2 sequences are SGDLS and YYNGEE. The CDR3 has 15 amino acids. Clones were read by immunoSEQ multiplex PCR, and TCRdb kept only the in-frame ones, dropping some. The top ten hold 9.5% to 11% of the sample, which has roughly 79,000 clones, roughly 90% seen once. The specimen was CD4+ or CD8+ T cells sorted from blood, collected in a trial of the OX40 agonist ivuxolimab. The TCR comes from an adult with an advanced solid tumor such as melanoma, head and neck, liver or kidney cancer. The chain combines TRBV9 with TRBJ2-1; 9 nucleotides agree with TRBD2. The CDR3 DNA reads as TGTGCCAGCAGCGTAGGCGGGGGGGCCAGGAATGAGCAGTTCTTC. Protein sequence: CASSVGGGARNEQFF.